This T cell receptor (beta chain) was sequenced for a study of Graves' ophthalmopathy and Graves' hyperthyroidism. The CDR3 sequence is 13 residues long. Trimming took off 3 bases at V and 3 bases at J, with 9 bases between the two ends. Germline V gene sequence: CDR1 MNHEY, CDR2 SMNVEV (reference sequence). RNA transcripts served as template for amplifying TCR beta CDR3 sequences. RT-PCR in the first round used HTBI primers; a second-round multiplex PCR followed. TCRdb re-analysed the multiplex PCR reads in MiXCR, keeping a single row per CDR3 protein. Among 360,000 or so distinct CDR3 sequences listed, about 17% were seen once.

This sequence was found in a woman aged 18-29 years with Graves' ophthalmopathy. Sample: peripheral blood. The V call is TRBV27, the J call TRBJ2-7, with D possibly called TRBD1 or TRBD2 (5 bases each). The CDR3 region has the DNA TGTGCCAGCAGTTTTCTTGGGGGCTACGAGCAGTACTTC. It encodes CASSFLGGYEQYF.